The text below deals with one T cell receptor (beta chain). Its antigen target is currently unknown. No quality values exist for individual bases; no much larger clone is one base distant. Using the deep immunoSEQ assay, TCR CDR3 regions were amplified from genomic DNA by multiplex PCR. Genomic DNA extracted from each cell subset was distributed evenly over all wells of several immunoSEQ 96-well plates, and each plate served as one replicate. For sorted subsets, roughly 200 ng genomic DNA, equal to about 30,000 T cell genomes, was loaded into each replicate PCR. The purified libraries were quantified using a Qubit 3.0 fluorometer, sized with a Bioanalyzer 2100, and then quantified again using the KAPA Library Quantification kit. Every immunoSEQ 96-well plate was sequenced on a separate single-read 150-cycle Illumina NextSeq 550 flow cell. In the authors' own workflow: Because the immunoSEQ output included only junctional sequences and no quality scores, the filtering could not be the same as the filtering used for full-length reads. To assign V/J genes and CDR3, sequences were annotated against IMGT germline references using PyIR, a Python wrapper for IgBLAST v1.9. Reads with weak V/J assignments (E-value above 1e-6), missing CDR3, stop codons, out-of-frame junctions, or ambiguous translated residues were removed. V3J clonotypes were defined by identical inferred V gene, J gene, and CDR3 amino acid sequence. To compute the percentage overlap between repertoires, the number of shared unique clonotypes was divided by the size of the smaller repertoire. Three approaches were used to assess repertoire richness: RTK rarefaction, the Chao1 estimator, and Recon v2.1 estimates of unobserved clonotypes. Generation probabilities for all TCRbeta clonotypes obtained by the gDNA method from a handful of donors were computed using OLGA. Drawn from immuneACCESS, this table holds only the in-frame rearrangements with V and J called that TCRdb kept. Clones are partly lost; checked studies trace under half to an unresolved V gene and leave the rest unexplained. That table gives V, J and clone size, and the DNA gave D and trimming. The sample profile shows over 2 million clones; 85% to 95% of them were found once. Under 0.15% of the sample rests with the top ten.

This specimen comes from a study of shared clonotypes between healthy human individuals (dated by TCRdb to the early 2020s). For context, the study as a whole: The cohort included a few men and two women between 18 and 49 years of age. Blood TCR repertoires of 5 or 6 healthy adults were deeply sequenced to estimate repertoire size and the extent of clonotype sharing between individuals. For each donor, CD4 naive and CD4 memory were each run on three plates, CD8 naive on two plates, and CD8 memory on one plate. To increase sequencing depth and limit assay-specific biases, different laboratories used diverse techniques to prepare libraries and sequence TCR repertoires. Between about 0.85 and 8.9 billion PBMCs per donor were obtained by leukapheresis. Broad study findings and their caveats: Because the study included a small number of donors, the genetic and exposure-history diversity represented was limited. Even with the large sequencing depth, rarefaction of the sorted-subset datasets indicated that sequencing was incomplete. Naive subsets generally had larger estimated clonotype richness than memory subsets did. About 5% of naive CD4, 3% to 4% of naive CD8, approximately 2% of memory CD4, and about 0.4% of memory CD8 clonotypes were shared across several donors. Sampling was restricted to blood, and TCR repertoires in tissues likely differ from the TCR repertoires found in blood. Based on pairwise subsampling, the degree of clonotype sharing among donors was expected to be affected by sequencing depth. Compared with non-shared clonotypes, clonotypes shared by all four sorted-subset donors had higher generation probabilities.

The donors were healthy, HIV-negative adults with no recently reported acute infections or vaccinations. Only Caucasian adults living in Nashville, Tennessee, USA were represented among the donors. CD4+ T cells were enriched by magnetic negative selection, after which naive cells were positively selected on CD45RA and the negative fraction was taken as the memory subset. Blood was obtained by leukapheresis, after which PBMCs were separated by Ficoll-Histopaque density gradient centrifugation and cryopreserved in liquid nitrogen vapor phase. Purity and quantity of every magnetically sorted T cell population were checked by analytical flow cytometry. Genomic DNA was isolated from every sorted fraction and measured by UV absorbance on a Nanodrop 2000c. Taken from the germline V gene, the CDR1 and CDR2 loops are MNHEY and SVGAGI. V ends up 2 bases short and J 5 bases short, with an unmatched junction base count of 6. Inclusive of the bounding cysteine and phenylalanine, the CDR3 is 16 residues long. The only DNA kept is the CDR3, 48 bases in frame from the first base.

Recombination joined TRBV6-5 with TRBJ2-1; 10 middle bases align to TRBD2. The clonotype originates from a young man in good health. The sequencing input was naive CD4+ T cells sorted from blood. The label giving this sample's cell subset or site can be read as: CD45RA+ positively selected. The CDR3 loop reads CASSYAALAGDNEQFF. The nucleotides are TGTGCCAGCAGTTACGCCGCCCTAGCGGGGGACAATGAGCAGTTCTTC.